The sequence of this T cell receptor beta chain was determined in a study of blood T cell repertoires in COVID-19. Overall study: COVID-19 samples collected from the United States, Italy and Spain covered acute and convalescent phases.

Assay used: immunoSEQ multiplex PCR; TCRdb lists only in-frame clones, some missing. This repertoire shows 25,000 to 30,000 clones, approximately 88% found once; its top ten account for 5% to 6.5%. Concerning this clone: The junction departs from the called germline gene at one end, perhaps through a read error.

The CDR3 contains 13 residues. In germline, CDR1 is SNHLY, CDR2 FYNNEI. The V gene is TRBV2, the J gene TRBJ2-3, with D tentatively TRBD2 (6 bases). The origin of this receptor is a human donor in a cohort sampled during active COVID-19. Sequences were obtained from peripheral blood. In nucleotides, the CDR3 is TGTGTCAGCCCCCGGGGGAGCACAGATACGCAGTATTTT. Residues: CVSPRGSTDTQYF.